This T cell receptor (beta chain) was captured by sequencing in a study of T cell responses to AZD1222 COVID-19 vaccine. For the study at large: Second doses that came at about 4 or about 12 weeks were put together.

Germline-derived CDR1 and CDR2 are SGHRS and YFSETQ. V shed 4 bases and J shed 0 bases, with 13 bases lying between them. The CDR3 has 15 amino acids. Of note for this clone: The antigen is unknown.

Broader study findings: Samples come after the peak T cell response, not at day 14. Seropositivity was recorded at baseline in only a handful of AZD1222 recipients. Following two doses of AZD1222, Spike-specific TCR breadth and depth rose.

Sequenced by immunoSEQ multiplex PCR; TCRdb stores in-frame clones only, minus some. The sample lists about 130,000 clones, 70% to 90% occurring once. The starting material was peripheral blood, obtained on day 0 of AZD1222 vaccination. The TCR originated in an adult in good health. The V call is TRBV5-1, the J call TRBJ1-1; D is unresolved. For the CDR3, the DNA is TGCGCCAGCAGCGGTGACCCGCCCTTGAACACTGAAGCTTTCTTT. It is translated as CASSGDPPLNTEAFF.